Sequencing of this T cell receptor (beta chain) was carried out in a study of CD8 T cells in Susac syndrome. A quantity of roughly 0.5 to 1 ug RNA underwent reverse transcription using random hexamers. Multiplex PCR with immunoSEQ amplified the TCR beta CDR3 across 54 Vbeta and 13 Jbeta. Via MiXCR, TCRdb re-called the immunoSEQ multiplex PCR reads, giving one row per CDR3 protein. The profile shows 150,000 to 160,000 distinct CDR3 sequences, approximately 96% of them singletons. A remark on this clonotype: What it binds is unknown.

General study points: Only a relatively small number of individuals were included in the TCR sequencing and HLA analysis.

The multiple sclerosis controls comprised treatment-naive patients whose relapsing-remitting disease was stable or active. This clonotype originated in a human donor with multiple sclerosis. Sample: CD8+ T cells from PBMCs.

For the CDR3, the DNA is TGTGCCAACCCTGGGCCCATCTCTGGGGCCAACGTCCTGACTTTC. Its translation: CANPGPISGANVLTF. The genes are TRBV30 and TRBJ2-6; D ambiguous. V was pared by 8 bases and J by 0 bases, with 14 bases between. The CDR3 covers 15 residues. Germline V gene sequence: CDR1 GTSNPN, CDR2 SVGIG (reference sequence). Looking up the rest from reference TRBV30 and TRBJ2-6 gives the full variable domain: SQTIHQWPATLVQPVGSPLSLECTVEGTSNPNLYWYRQAAGRGLQLLFYSVGIGQISSEVPQNLSASRPQDRQFILSSKKLLLSDSGFYLCANPGPISGANVLTFGAGSRLTVL.